Listed below are T cell receptor beta chains from one sample, sequenced in a study of T-cell reconstitution after alpha-beta-depleted transplantation in children. Each CDR3 protein gets one entry after TCRdb re-called the PCR reads with MiXCR. The sample includes about 400,000 distinct CDR3 sequences, around 20% of them seen just once. The sample here was PBMCs from the stem cell graft donor, taken from the stem cell graft. The receptors stem from a human donor who donated a stem cell graft to a child with acute myeloid leukemia. The conserved cysteine and the conserved F or W are not part of the CDR3 here. The order of the fields is J gene, V gene, CDR3 protein.

TRBJ1-1 TRBV12-3/TRBV12-4 ASSWGQATEAF
TRBJ2-3 TRBV20-1 SARSYNGLAGDTQY
TRBJ2-1 TRBV24-1 ATSDFRGTGAGRNEQF
TRBJ1-3 TRBV12-3/TRBV12-4 ASGGPSGNTIY
TRBJ2-5 TRBV7-8 ASSLGKRGETQY
TRBJ2-1 TRBV20-1 SAQVGTRMWSGSYNEQF
TRBJ2-3 TRBV11-2 ASSSVAGLVTSTDTQY
TRBJ2-3 TRBV11-3 ASSSGYSLTDTQY
TRBJ1-2 TRBV28 ASSLWERKTYGYT
TRBJ2-7 TRBV5-1 ASSWGQSDLGEQY
TRBJ1-1 TRBV9 ASSAPGGLTEAF
TRBJ2-7 TRBV6-1 ASRKKGGALEQY
TRBJ2-7 TRBV3-1 ASSQDKSGGYEQY
TRBJ1-1 TRBV29-1 SGETGKNTEAF
TRBJ2-7 TRBV5-1 ASSLGEREQY
TRBJ1-5 TRBV6-5 ASSYSHGSNQPQH
TRBJ1-2 TRBV27 ASSSSPSPNYGYT
TRBJ1-6 TRBV9 ASSPDSVPYSPLH
TRBJ2-1 TRBV6-1 ATWLRDATNEQF
TRBJ2-1 TRBV7-2 ASSLSAGGPSEQF
TRBJ1-5 TRBV20-1 SATTGQSNQPQH
TRBJ2-3 TRBV5-4 ASSWTVYSTDTQY
TRBJ2-5 TRBV7-6 ASSLARRGGETQY
TRBJ2-1 TRBV20-1 SARVVGDEQF
TRBJ2-1 TRBV24-1 ATELAGVRNEQF
TRBJ1-6 TRBV29-1 SEEQQVYNSPLH
TRBJ2-5 TRBV20-1 SASPEVHDQETQY
TRBJ2-1 TRBV25-1 ASSERKTSADNEQF
TRBJ2-1 TRBV6-4 ASSVNQGNEQF
TRBJ1-1 TRBV5-1 ASSSGQGTEAF
TRBJ2-7 TRBV7-3 ASSLRGMTSGRTDEQY